This T cell receptor (beta chain) was identified during a study of vaccination and CD4 T cells after COVID-19. The study sequenced cultured CD4+ T cell DNA using the Oncomine TCR Beta short-read assay. TCRdb re-derived calls from the PCR reads in MiXCR, one entry per CDR3 protein. The sample has roughly 12,000 distinct CDR3 sequences; roughly three fifths are singletons. This clonotype was seen a handful of times. Its matching antigen is unknown. Study results and caveats: The cohort comprised relatively few convalescent patients, and no early post-infection timepoints were analyzed. Looking at convalescent patients, a median roughly 90% of reactive clones were present only post-vaccination.

Described treatment: approximately 10-day PBMC culture with coronavirus spike peptide pools or control peptides (ViraFEST assay). Germline CDR1 reads DFQATT; CDR2 reads SNEGSKA (reference sequence). There are 13 residues in the CDR3. V lost 3 bases, J lost 4 bases, and 12 bases lay in between. The V and J genes are TRBV20-1 and TRBJ2-5; perhaps TRBD1 as D (6 bases). This clonotype originated in a human donor who had recovered from COVID-19. Sequencing input: CD4+ T cells from blood, cultured in vitro. The CDR3 region has the DNA TGCAGTGCTAGTCGTGGCAGGGGAGAGACCCAGTACTTC. Protein: CSASRGRGETQYF.